A selection of T cell receptor beta chains follows, all from one sample in a study of blood T cell repertoires in COVID-19. Clones were sequenced by immunoSEQ multiplex PCR, and TCRdb holds only the in-frame ones, with some missing. The table shows 150,000 to 200,000 clones, with 70% to 90% occurring only once. Sequencing input: peripheral blood. These receptors originate from a man in his sixties with acute or convalescent COVID-19. Each CDR3 is given without its conserved first and last residue.

J,V,CDR3
TRBJ1-1,TRBV7-2,ASSQTGSREEAF
TRBJ2-7,TRBV27,ASRIQGPHSYEQY
TRBJ1-4,TRBV28,ASSGPGGGNEKLF
TRBJ2-1,TRBV3-1/TRBV3-2,ASSAQGQPYNEQF
TRBJ2-1,TRBV7-8,ASSLRPRSGSKREQF
TRBJ2-3,TRBV5-4,ASSLGGGIGTDTQY
TRBJ2-2,TRBV7-3,ASSLSPGGVNTGELF
TRBJ1-6,TRBV19,ASSKAGTGGSPLH
TRBJ2-3,TRBV21-1,ASGLSGSGTDTQY
TRBJ2-3,TRBV3-1/TRBV3-2,ASSQPEFGLAGGPYTQY
TRBJ2-7,TRBV5-4,ASSLAGTGAYEQY
TRBJ2-1,TRBV7-9,ASSFGTSGRDEQF
TRBJ2-1,TRBV4-3,ASSQEASGRAGEQF
TRBJ1-2,TRBV27,ASRRTSIYGYT
TRBJ2-3,TRBV7-2,ASSLVPYSTDTQY
TRBJ2-1,TRBV27,ASSLSPPREQF
TRBJ1-1,TRBV27,ASSLDGVGAF
TRBJ1-2,TRBV5-6,ATLRTGNYGYT
TRBJ2-7,TRBV5-4,ASSGRLAGGTTYEQY
TRBJ2-1,TRBV6-5,ATTLGLAGAAEQF
TRBJ2-1,TRBV11-3,ASSLGLAGDRSDEQF
TRBJ2-7,TRBV28,ASRTGVSYEQY
TRBJ1-5,TRBV7-3,ASSLKAGNQPQH
TRBJ1-5,TRBV5-8,ASSFEIPVRNQPQH
TRBJ2-1,TRBV5-1,ASSLAGTSVNEQF
TRBJ1-1,TRBV5-1,ASSRQGPPNTEAF
TRBJ2-1,TRBV7-9,ASSSPGLRFYEQF
TRBJ1-3,TRBV18,ASSSTGGLNTIY
TRBJ1-6,TRBV9,ASSGRTVNSPLH